A selection of T cell receptor beta chains follows, all from one sample in a study of CD8 T cells in Susac syndrome. TCRdb re-called the immunoSEQ multiplex PCR reads through MiXCR, storing one row per CDR3 protein. Of approximately 230,000 distinct CDR3 sequences in the sample, just over 90% were seen once. Sequenced input: CD4+ T cells from PBMCs. The receptors come from a human donor with multiple sclerosis. Each CDR3 is given with its conserved first and last residue. D genes are given only for firm matches. Clone size is given for some rows only: seen once, a few or many times, or a class if the clone is expanded.

cdr3_nt: TGTGCCAGCAGCTCTGAGAGCTCTGGGGAGCTGTTTTTT
cdr3_aa: CASSSESSGELFF
d_call: NA
j_call: TRBJ2-2
v_call: TRBV12-3/TRBV12-4
clone_size: NA

cdr3_nt: TGTGCCAGCAGCGCTGGGGGACAGAACACCGGGGAGCTGTTTTTT
cdr3_aa: CASSAGGQNTGELFF
d_call: NA
j_call: TRBJ2-2
v_call: TRBV3-1
clone_size: NA

cdr3_nt: TGTGCCAGTGCCGACAGGGGGCAGAACACCGGGGAGCTGTTTTTT
cdr3_aa: CASADRGQNTGELFF
d_call: TRBD1
j_call: TRBJ2-2
v_call: TRBV19
clone_size: NA

cdr3_nt: TGCAGCGTCGCGGACAGGGTTCTGCAAGAGACCCAGTACTTC
cdr3_aa: CSVADRVLQETQYF
d_call: TRBD1
j_call: TRBJ2-5
v_call: TRBV29-1
clone_size: NA

cdr3_nt: TGTGCCAGCAGCGTCTTAACCGGGGAGCTGTTTTTT
cdr3_aa: CASSVLTGELFF
d_call: NA
j_call: TRBJ2-2
v_call: TRBV9
clone_size: NA

cdr3_nt: TGTGCCAGCCGCCGAGGAGAAGGGGCCAATGAGCAGTTCTTC
cdr3_aa: CASRRGEGANEQFF
d_call: NA
j_call: TRBJ2-1
v_call: TRBV12-3/TRBV12-4
clone_size: NA

cdr3_nt: TGTGCCAGCAGTCCTCCGGGACAGGGCGCAGATACGCAGTATTTT
cdr3_aa: CASSPPGQGADTQYF
d_call: TRBD1
j_call: TRBJ2-3
v_call: TRBV6-5
clone_size: NA

cdr3_nt: TGTGCCTGGAGTGTAAGTTGGGGGGTTGAAGCTTTCTTT
cdr3_aa: CAWSVSWGVEAFF
d_call: NA
j_call: TRBJ1-1
v_call: TRBV30
clone_size: NA

cdr3_nt: TGTGCCACCAGCAGAGATCTTACGCCGGGACAGGGACCCGGGGAGCTGTTTTTT
cdr3_aa: CATSRDLTPGQGPGELFF
d_call: TRBD1
j_call: TRBJ2-2
v_call: TRBV15
clone_size: NA

cdr3_nt: TGTGCCAGCTCACCACGGCAGCTCGCAACTAATGAAAAACTGTTTTTT
cdr3_aa: CASSPRQLATNEKLFF
d_call: NA
j_call: TRBJ1-4
v_call: TRBV18
clone_size: NA

cdr3_nt: TGCAGCGTTGAAAGGGACAGTTGGGACAATGAGCAGTTCTTC
cdr3_aa: CSVERDSWDNEQFF
d_call: TRBD1
j_call: TRBJ2-1
v_call: TRBV29-1
clone_size: NA

cdr3_nt: TGTGCCAGCAGCTCCCGGGGGGCCCTCTACGAGCAGTACTTC
cdr3_aa: CASSSRGALYEQYF
d_call: NA
j_call: TRBJ2-7
v_call: TRBV7-2
clone_size: once

cdr3_nt: TGTGCCAGCAGCTTAGTATGGAAGGACAGGGGGTCCGGGCAGTACTTC
cdr3_aa: CASSLVWKDRGSGQYF
d_call: TRBD1
j_call: TRBJ2-7
v_call: TRBV11-2
clone_size: NA

cdr3_nt: TGTGCCAGCAGTTACTCCACAGGGAATGGCTACACCTTC
cdr3_aa: CASSYSTGNGYTF
d_call: NA
j_call: TRBJ1-2
v_call: TRBV6-5
clone_size: NA

cdr3_nt: TGTGCCAGCAGTTTCAAGTACGAGCAGTACTTC
cdr3_aa: CASSFKYEQYF
d_call: NA
j_call: TRBJ2-7
v_call: TRBV28
clone_size: NA

cdr3_nt: TGTGCCAGCTCAGAACAGGGTGGAAATCAGCCCCAGCATTTT
cdr3_aa: CASSEQGGNQPQHF
d_call: NA
j_call: TRBJ1-5
v_call: TRBV18
clone_size: NA

cdr3_nt: TGCGCCAGCAGCTTCCCCCCGGGCGGACAACAAGAGACCCAGTACTTC
cdr3_aa: CASSFPPGGQQETQYF
d_call: NA
j_call: TRBJ2-5
v_call: TRBV5-1
clone_size: once

cdr3_nt: TGCAGCGTTGAAGAACAACAGGGTTCCGAGCAGTACTTC
cdr3_aa: CSVEEQQGSEQYF
d_call: NA
j_call: TRBJ2-7
v_call: TRBV29-1
clone_size: NA

cdr3_nt: TGCGCCAGCAGCCTCCGTTTAGCGGCCTACGAGCAGTACTTC
cdr3_aa: CASSLRLAAYEQYF
d_call: NA
j_call: TRBJ2-7
v_call: TRBV4-1
clone_size: few

cdr3_nt: TGTGCCAGCAGCCAAGTCTCTACAGGGAACTACTATGGCTACACCTTC
cdr3_aa: CASSQVSTGNYYGYTF
d_call: NA
j_call: TRBJ1-2
v_call: TRBV3-1
clone_size: NA

cdr3_nt: TGTGCCAGCAGTCCTCACTACAGGGATGGCTACACCTTC
cdr3_aa: CASSPHYRDGYTF
d_call: NA
j_call: TRBJ1-2
v_call: TRBV6-5
clone_size: NA

cdr3_nt: TGCAGTGCTAGGGGGGGGCCAGGAACTGAAGCTTTCTTT
cdr3_aa: CSARGGPGTEAFF
d_call: NA
j_call: TRBJ1-1
v_call: TRBV20-1
clone_size: NA

cdr3_nt: TGTGCCAGCAGCCAAGATCCCTCGGACGGGAATACGCAGTATTTT
cdr3_aa: CASSQDPSDGNTQYF
d_call: NA
j_call: TRBJ2-3
v_call: TRBV4-2
clone_size: NA